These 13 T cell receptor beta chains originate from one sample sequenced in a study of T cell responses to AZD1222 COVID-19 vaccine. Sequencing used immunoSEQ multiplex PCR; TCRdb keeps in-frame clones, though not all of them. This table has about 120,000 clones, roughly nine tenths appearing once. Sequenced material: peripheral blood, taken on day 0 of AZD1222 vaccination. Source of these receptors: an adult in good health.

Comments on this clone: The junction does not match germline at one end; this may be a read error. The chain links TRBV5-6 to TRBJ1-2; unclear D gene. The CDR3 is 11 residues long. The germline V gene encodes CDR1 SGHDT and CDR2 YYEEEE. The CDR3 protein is CASSLVEEADF. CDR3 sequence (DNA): TGTGCCAGCAGCTTGGTGGAGGAAGCGGACTTC. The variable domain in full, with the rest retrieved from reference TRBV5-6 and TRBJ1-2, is DAGVTQSPTHLIKTRGQQVTLRCSPKSGHDTVSWYQQALGQGPQFIFQYYEEEERQRGNFPDRFSGHQFPNYSSELNVNALLLGDSALYLCASSLVEEADFGSGTRLTVV.

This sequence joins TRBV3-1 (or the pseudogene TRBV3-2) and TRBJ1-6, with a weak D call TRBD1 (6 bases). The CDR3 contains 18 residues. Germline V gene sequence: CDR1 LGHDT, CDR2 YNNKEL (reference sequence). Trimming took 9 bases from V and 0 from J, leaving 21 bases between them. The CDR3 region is CASLVQGRQHSYNSPLHF. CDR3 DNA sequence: TGTGCCAGTCTAGTACAGGGCCGCCAACACTCCTATAATTCACCCCTCCACTTT.

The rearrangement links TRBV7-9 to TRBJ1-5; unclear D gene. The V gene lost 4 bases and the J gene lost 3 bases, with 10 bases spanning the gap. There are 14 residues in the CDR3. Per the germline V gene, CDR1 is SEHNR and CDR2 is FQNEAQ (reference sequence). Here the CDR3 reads CASSSSGNNQPQHF. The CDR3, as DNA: TGTGCCAGCAGCTCGTCCGGGAACAATCAGCCCCAGCATTTT.

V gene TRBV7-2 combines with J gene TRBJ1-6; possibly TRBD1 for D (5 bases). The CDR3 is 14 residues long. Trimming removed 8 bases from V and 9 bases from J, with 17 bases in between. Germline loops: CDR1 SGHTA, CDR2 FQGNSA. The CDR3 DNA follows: TGTGCCAGCTCCCAGGCTGGGGCGGGTTCACCCCTCCACTTT. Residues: CASSQAGAGSPLHF.

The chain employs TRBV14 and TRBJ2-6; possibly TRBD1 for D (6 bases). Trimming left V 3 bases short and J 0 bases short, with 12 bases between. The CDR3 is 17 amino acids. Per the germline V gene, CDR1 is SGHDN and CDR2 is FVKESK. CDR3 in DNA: TGTGCCAGCAGCCATGGGACATACTCCTCTGGGGCCAACGTCCTGACTTTC. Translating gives CASSHGTYSSGANVLTF.

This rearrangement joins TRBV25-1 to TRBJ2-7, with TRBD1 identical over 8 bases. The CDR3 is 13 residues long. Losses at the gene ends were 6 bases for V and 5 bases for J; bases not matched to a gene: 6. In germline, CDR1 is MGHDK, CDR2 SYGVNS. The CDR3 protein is CASRGQGRHEQYF. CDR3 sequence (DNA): TGTGCCAGCAGAGGACAGGGTCGCCACGAGCAGTACTTC.

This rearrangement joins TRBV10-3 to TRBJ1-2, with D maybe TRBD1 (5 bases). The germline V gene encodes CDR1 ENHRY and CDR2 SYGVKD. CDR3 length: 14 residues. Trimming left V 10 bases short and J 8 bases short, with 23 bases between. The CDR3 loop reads CATPTGAKTDGYTF. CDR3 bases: TGTGCCACCCCAACTGGGGCTAAGACGGACGGCTACACCTTC.

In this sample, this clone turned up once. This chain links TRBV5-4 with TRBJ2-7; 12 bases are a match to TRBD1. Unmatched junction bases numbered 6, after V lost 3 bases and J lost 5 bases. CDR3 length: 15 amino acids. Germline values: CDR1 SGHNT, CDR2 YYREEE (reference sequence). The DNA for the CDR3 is TGTGCCAGCAGCTCGGGACAGGGGGCGCCCCACGAGCAGTACTTC. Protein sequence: CASSSGQGAPHEQYF.

CDR3 residues: CASSQDGGRDYGYTF. In nucleotides, the CDR3 is TGTGCCAGCAGCCAAGACGGGGGAAGGGACTATGGCTACACCTTC. The genes are TRBV4-2 and TRBJ1-2; a possible D gene is TRBD1 (5 bases). V was clipped by 0 bases and J by 3 bases, with 11 bases between them. Germline V gene lookup returns CDR1 LGHNA and CDR2 YNFKEQ. The CDR3 covers 15 residues.

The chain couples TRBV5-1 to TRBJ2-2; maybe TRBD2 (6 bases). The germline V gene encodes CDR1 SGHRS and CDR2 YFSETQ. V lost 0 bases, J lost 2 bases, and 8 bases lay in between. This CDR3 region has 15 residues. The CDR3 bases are TGCGCCAGCAGCTTGGAGGGACTTAACACCGGGGAGCTGTTTTTT. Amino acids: CASSLEGLNTGELFF.

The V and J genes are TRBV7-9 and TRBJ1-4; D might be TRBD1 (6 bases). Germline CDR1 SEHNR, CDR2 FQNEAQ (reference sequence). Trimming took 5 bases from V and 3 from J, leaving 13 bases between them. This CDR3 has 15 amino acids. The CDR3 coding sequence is TGTGCCAGCAGCCCGAGGGGGAGATCTAATGAAAAACTGTTTTTT. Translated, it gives CASSPRGRSNEKLFF.

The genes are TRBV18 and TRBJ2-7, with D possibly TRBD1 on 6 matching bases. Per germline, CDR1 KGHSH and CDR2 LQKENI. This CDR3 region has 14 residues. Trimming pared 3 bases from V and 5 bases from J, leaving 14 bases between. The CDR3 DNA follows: TGTGCCAGCTCACCCGCTTGGGGGCGGCACGAGCAGTACTTC. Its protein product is CASSPAWGRHEQYF.

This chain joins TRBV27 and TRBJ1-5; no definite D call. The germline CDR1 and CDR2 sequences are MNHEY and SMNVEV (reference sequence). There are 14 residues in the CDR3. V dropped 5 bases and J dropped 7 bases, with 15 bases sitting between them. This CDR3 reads CASSPRSGDQPQHF. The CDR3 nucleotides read TGTGCCAGCAGTCCCCGTTCGGGCGACCAGCCCCAGCATTTT.